The clone carrying this T cell receptor beta chain has only a few counts. The J segment lost 2 bases and the V segment lost 5 bases, leaving 1 base of the junction unmatched. Germline CDR1 WNHNN, CDR2 SYGVQD (reference sequence). The CDR3 has 14 residues. The entry originates in a study of control samples from healthy donors and cancer patients. Libraries were prepared by immunoSEQ multiplex PCR; TCRdb keeps only in-frame clonotypes and omits some of them. Altogether fewer than 15,000 clones are present, roughly three quarters being singletons, with the ten largest covering approximately 8%. V gene TRBV10-1 combines with J gene TRBJ2-1; TRBD2 matches at 9 bases. The clonotype comes from a male donor with melanoma. The specimen was formalin-fixed, paraffin-embedded tissue. In nucleotides, the CDR3 is TGCGCCAGCAGTAGCGGGGGGCCCTACAATGAGCAGTTCTTC. Protein sequence: CASSSGGPYNEQFF.